This T cell receptor (beta chain) was sequenced for a study of blood T cell repertoires in COVID-19. Seattle's enrolled individuals joined amid active infection and were then monitored longitudinally. As originally analysed: Reference gene primer amplification yielded estimated nucleated cell counts. Here immunoSEQ multiplex PCR was the method, and the copy in TCRdb shows in-frame clones only, minus some. From that table come the V and J calls and clone size; the DNA was used to work out D and trimming. Among about 160,000 clones listed, roughly 89% were seen once. This clone is a singleton in its sample. The ends were cut back, 5 bases at V and 6 bases at J, with 11 bases in the middle. The CDR3 contains 12 residues. CDR1 SGHNT and CDR2 YENEEA come from the germline V gene.

The material sequenced was peripheral blood. This chain joins TRBV11-3 and TRBJ2-7, with D hard to call. This clonotype was obtained from a woman in her sixties or seventies with COVID-19, enrolled during active disease. The CDR3 region has the DNA TGTGCCAGCAGCGCACGCGATCGCGAGCAGTACTTC. As protein: CASSARDREQYF.